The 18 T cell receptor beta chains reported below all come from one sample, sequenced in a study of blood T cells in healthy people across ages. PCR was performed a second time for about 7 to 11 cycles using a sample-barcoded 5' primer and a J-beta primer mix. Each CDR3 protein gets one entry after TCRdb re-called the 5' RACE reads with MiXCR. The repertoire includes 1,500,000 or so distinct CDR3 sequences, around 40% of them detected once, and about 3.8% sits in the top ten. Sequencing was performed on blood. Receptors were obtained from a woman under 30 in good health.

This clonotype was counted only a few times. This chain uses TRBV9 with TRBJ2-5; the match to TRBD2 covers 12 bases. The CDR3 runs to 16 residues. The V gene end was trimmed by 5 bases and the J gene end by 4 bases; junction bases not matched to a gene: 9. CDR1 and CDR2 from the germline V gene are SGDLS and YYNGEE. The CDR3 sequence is CASSPLTSGSRETQYF. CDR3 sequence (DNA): TGTGCCAGCAGTCCCTTGACTAGCGGGAGTCGAGAGACCCAGTACTTC.

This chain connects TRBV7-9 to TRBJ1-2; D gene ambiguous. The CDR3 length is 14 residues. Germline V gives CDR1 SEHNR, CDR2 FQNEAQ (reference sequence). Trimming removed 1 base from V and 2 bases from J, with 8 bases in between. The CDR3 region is CASSLVVTNYGYTF. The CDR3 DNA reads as TGTGCCAGCAGCTTAGTGGTGACAAACTATGGCTACACCTTC.

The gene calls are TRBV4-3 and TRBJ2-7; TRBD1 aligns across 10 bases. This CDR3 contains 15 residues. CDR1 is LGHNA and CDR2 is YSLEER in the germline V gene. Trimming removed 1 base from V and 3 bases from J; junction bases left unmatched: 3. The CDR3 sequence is CASSQVGQGNYEQYF. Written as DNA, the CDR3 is TGCGCCAGCAGCCAAGTGGGACAGGGGAACTACGAGCAGTACTTC.

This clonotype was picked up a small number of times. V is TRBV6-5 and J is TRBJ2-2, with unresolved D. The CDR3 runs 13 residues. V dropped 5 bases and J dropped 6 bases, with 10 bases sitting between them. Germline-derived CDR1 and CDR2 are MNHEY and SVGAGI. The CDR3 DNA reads TGTGCCAGCAGTGTATTTTATTCCGGGGAGCTGTTTTTT. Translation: CASSVFYSGELFF.

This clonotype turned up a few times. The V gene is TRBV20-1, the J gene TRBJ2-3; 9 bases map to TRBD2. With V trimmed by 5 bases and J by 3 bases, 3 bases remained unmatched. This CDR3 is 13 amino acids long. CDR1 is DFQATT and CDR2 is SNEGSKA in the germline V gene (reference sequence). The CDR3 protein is CSAVAGATDTQYF. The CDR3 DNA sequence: TGCAGTGCTGTAGCGGGAGCAACAGATACGCAGTATTTT.

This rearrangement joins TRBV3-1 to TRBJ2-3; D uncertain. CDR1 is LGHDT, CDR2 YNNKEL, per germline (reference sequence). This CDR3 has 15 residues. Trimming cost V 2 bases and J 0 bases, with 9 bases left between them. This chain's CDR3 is CASSQQVSSTDTQYF. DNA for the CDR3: TGTGCCAGCAGCCAACAGGTCTCTAGCACAGATACGCAGTATTTT.

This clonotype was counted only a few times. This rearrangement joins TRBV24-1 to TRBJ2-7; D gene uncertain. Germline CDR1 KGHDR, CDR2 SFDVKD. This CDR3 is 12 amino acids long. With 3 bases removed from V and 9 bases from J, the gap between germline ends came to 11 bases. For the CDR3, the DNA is TGTGCCACCAGTGATCGGACGACGGGGCAGTACTTC. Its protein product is CATSDRTTGQYF.

The CDR3 DNA sequence: TGCAGTGCTAGAGAAGCCGACAGGAACACTGAAGCTTTCTTT. This gives the protein CSAREADRNTEAFF. V usage is TRBV20-1 and J usage is TRBJ1-1; possible D gene TRBD1, 5 bases. Per germline, CDR1 DFQATT and CDR2 SNEGSKA (reference sequence). The CDR3 is 14 residues long. Trimming cost V 0 bases and J 1 base, with 9 bases left between them.

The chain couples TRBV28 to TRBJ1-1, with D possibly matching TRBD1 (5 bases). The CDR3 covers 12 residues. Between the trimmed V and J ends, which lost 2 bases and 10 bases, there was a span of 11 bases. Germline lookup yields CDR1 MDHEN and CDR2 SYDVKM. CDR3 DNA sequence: TGTGCCAGCAGTTTACGGGGCAGGGTAGCTTTCTTT. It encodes CASSLRGRVAFF.

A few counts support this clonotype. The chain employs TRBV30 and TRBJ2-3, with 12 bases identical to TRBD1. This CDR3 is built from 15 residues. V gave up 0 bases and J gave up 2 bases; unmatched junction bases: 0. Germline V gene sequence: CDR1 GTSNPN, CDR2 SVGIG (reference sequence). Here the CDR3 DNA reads TGTGCCTGGAGTGTGGGACAGGGGGCCACAGATACGCAGTATTTT. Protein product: CAWSVGQGATDTQYF. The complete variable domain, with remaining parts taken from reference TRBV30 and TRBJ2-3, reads SQTIHQWPATLVQPVGSPLSLECTVEGTSNPNLYWYRQAAGRGLQLLFYSVGIGQISSEVPQNLSASRPQDRQFILSSKKLLLSDSGFYLCAWSVGQGATDTQYFGPGTRLTVL.

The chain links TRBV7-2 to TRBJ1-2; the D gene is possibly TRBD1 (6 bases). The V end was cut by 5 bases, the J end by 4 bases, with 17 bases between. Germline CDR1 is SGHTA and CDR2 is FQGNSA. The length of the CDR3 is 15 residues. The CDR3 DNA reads TGTGCCAGCAGCCAAAGGGGGGGCTCTGGCTATGGCTACACCTTC. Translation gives CASSQRGGSGYGYTF. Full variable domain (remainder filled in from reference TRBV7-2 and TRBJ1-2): GAGVSQSPSNKVTEKGKDVELRCDPISGHTALYWYRQSLGQGLEFLIYFQGNSAPDKSGLPSDRFSAERTGGSVSTLTIQRTQQEDSAVYLCASSQRGGSGYGYTFGSGTRLTVV.

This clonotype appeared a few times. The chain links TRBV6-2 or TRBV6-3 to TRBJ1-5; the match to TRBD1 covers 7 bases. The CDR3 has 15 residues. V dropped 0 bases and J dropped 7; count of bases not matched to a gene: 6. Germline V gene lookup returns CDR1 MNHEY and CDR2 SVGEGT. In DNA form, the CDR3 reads TGTGCCAGCAGTTACTCCGACAGGGTCGGGCAGCCCCAGCATTTT. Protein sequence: CASSYSDRVGQPQHF.

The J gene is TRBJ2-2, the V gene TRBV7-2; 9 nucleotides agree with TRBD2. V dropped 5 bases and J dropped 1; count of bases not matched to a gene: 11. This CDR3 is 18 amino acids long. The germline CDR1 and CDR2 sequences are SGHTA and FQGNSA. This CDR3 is CASSLVSGGRGNTGELFF. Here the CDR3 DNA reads TGTGCCAGCAGCCTAGTTAGCGGGGGCCGAGGGAACACCGGGGAGCTGTTTTTT.

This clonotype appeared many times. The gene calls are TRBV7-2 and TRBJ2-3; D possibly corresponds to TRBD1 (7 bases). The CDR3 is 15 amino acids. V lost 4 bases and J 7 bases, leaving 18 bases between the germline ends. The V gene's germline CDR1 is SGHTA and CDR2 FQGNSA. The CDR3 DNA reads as TGTGCCAGCAGCTCCCCTCAGGGGGGCTTGAATACGCAGTATTTT. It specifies CASSSPQGGLNTQYF.

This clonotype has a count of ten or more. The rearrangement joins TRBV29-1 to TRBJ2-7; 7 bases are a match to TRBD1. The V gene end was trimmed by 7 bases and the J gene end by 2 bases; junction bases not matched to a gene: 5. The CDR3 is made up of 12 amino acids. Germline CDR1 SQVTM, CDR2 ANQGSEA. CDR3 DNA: TGCAGCGCGGAAGACAGGGCCTACGAGCAGTACTTC. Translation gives CSAEDRAYEQYF.

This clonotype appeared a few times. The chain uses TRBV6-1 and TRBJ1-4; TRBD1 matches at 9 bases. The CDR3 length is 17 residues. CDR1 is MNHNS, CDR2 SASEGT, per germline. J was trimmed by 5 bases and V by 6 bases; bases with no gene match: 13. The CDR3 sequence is CASRPGQGELRNEKLFF. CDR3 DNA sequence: TGTGCCAGCAGACCGGGACAGGGAGAACTGCGGAATGAAAAACTGTTTTTT.

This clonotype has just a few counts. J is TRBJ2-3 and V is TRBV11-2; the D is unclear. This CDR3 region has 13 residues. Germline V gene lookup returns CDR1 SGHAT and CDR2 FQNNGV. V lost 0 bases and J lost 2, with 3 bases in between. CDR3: CASSLDHTDTQYF. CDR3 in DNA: TGTGCCAGCAGCTTAGATCACACAGATACGCAGTATTTT.

CDR3 in amino acids: CAISEWGLKQETQYF. Here the CDR3 DNA reads TGTGCCATCAGTGAGTGGGGGCTAAAACAAGAGACCCAGTACTTC. The rearrangement uses TRBV10-3 and TRBJ2-5; D is perhaps TRBD1 (6 bases). The V gene's germline CDR1 is ENHRY and CDR2 SYGVKD. V was pared by 1 base and J by 2 bases, with 11 bases between. This CDR3 is 15 amino acids long.